This TCR beta chain originates from a study of chemoradiotherapy in HPV16-positive cancers (dated by TCRdb to 2021 to 2024). Background on the whole study: Using functional T-cell assays on cells from two HPV16-positive patients, the researchers defined candidate HPV-specific T-cell clones and common TCR motifs. The candidate HPV-specific TCRs and motifs were then tracked in TCR repertoires from some 86 patients with HPV-related cancers. The study asked whether T-cell immunity against the HPV oncoproteins E6 and E7 changes during chemoradiotherapy and whether it affects survival. The research as a whole found: Expansion of candidate HPV-specific clones and E7-related TCR motifs was observed in the tumor microenvironment during treatment, whereas no such expansion was observed for non-HPV-specific T cells. The functional definition of HPV-specific T cells came from only a couple of HPV16-positive patients, and the survival association was reported for HPV16-positive patients. Improved recurrence-free survival in HPV16-positive patients was associated with expansion of HPV-responsive T cells during chemoradiotherapy.

Repertoires were sampled repeatedly over the course of chemoradiotherapy so that clonal expansion in the tumor microenvironment could be followed. Concerning this clone: Which antigen it targets is not known. Base-call qualities are not available, and no considerably larger clone is one nucleotide away.

The library relied on the immunoSEQ multiplex PCR assay. TCRdb re-hosts the immuneACCESS table, in-frame sequences only. Its copies lack some clones; in the studies checked, an unresolved V gene accounts for under half of them, and the cause for the rest is not known. In this sample the table shows roughly 25,000 clones, roughly 94% of which occur a single time. The ten largest account for approximately 2.7% of the sample. The germline V gene gives CDR1 as LGHNA and CDR2 as YSLEER. V ends up 4 bases short and J 2 bases short, with an unmatched junction base count of 8. Spanning cysteine to phenylalanine, the CDR3 consists of 17 amino acids. Just the 51-base CDR3 DNA is kept, in frame starting at base 1.

Sampling took place from a patient who underwent chemoradiotherapy. The clonotype originates from a human donor with HPV-associated anogenital cancer. The V gene is TRBV4-3 and the J gene is TRBJ2-7; 13 bases in the middle match TRBD2. The CDR3 in this case is CASSRGLAGARAYEQYF. Read as DNA, the sequence is TGCGCCAGCAGCCGCGGACTAGCGGGGGCCCGTGCCTACGAGCAGTACTTC.